Listed below are T cell receptor beta chains from one sample, sequenced in a study of T cells in Graves' hyperthyroidism and ophthalmopathy. TCRdb used MiXCR to reprocess the multiplex PCR reads, holding one entry per CDR3 protein. The data show 480,000 or so distinct CDR3 sequences, approximately 49% seen once. Sequencing was carried out using peripheral blood or thyroid tissue (not recorded which). The receptors here all came from an adult woman with Graves' disease, either hyperthyroidism or ophthalmopathy (not recorded which). CDR3s include the opening cysteine and the closing phenylalanine or tryptophan. The D gene is left open where the match is weak. Part of the rows lack a size; the others show once, few, many or a class for expanded clones.

D,V,J,size,CDR3,DNA
TRBD1,TRBV20-1,TRBJ1-5,many,CSASQGGHYSNQPQHF,TGCAGTGCTAGTCAGGGGGGCCACTATAGCAATCAGCCCCAGCATTTT
NA,TRBV20-1,TRBJ2-7,few,CSAALLLREQYF,TGCAGTGCCGCCTTACTTCTGCGCGAGCAGTACTTC
NA,TRBV27,TRBJ1-2,few,CASSPRGLVYGYTF,TGTGCCAGCAGTCCCCGGGGTTTGGTCTATGGCTACACCTTC
NA,TRBV10-3,TRBJ1-6,NA,CASSELNSPLHF,TGTGCCAGCAGTGAGCTTAATTCACCCCTCCACTTT
TRBD1,TRBV6-1,TRBJ2-7,few,CASGGTGAYEQYF,TGTGCCAGCGGCGGGACAGGAGCCTACGAGCAGTACTTC
NA,TRBV7-8,TRBJ2-7,NA,CASSERYRGEQYF,TGTGCCAGCAGCGAAAGATATAGGGGCGAGCAGTACTTC
TRBD1,TRBV29-1,TRBJ1-1,NA,CSVDWGQTLCVAFF,TGCAGCGTTGACTGGGGACAGACCCTATGTGTTGCTTTCTTT
NA,TRBV10-3,TRBJ2-5,NA,CAIRGGRNYETQYF,TGTGCCATCAGAGGGGGTAGGAACTATGAGACCCAGTACTTC
TRBD1,TRBV13,TRBJ1-4,many,CASSPRTGRKLFF,TGTGCCAGCAGCCCCCGGACAGGGCGAAAACTGTTTTTT
NA,TRBV5-1,TRBJ2-7,few,CARSYEQYF,TGCGCCAGGAGTTACGAGCAGTACTTC
NA,TRBV10-3,TRBJ1-1,few,CAISPGSEAFF,TGTGCCATCAGTCCGGGATCTGAAGCTTTCTTT
NA,TRBV7-2,TRBJ1-3,many,CASSSAGLGNTIYF,TGTGCCAGCAGCTCCGCTGGGCTTGGAAACACCATATATTTT
NA,TRBV7-6,TRBJ1-1,few,CASSRLGGRATEAFF,TGTGCCAGCAGCCGCCTAGGGGGGCGGGCCACTGAAGCTTTCTTT
NA,TRBV2,TRBJ1-5,NA,CASSVRGRGNQPQHF,TGTGCCAGCAGTGTACGGGGCCGTGGCAATCAGCCCCAGCATTTT
NA,TRBV2,TRBJ2-5,few,CASSEALGGETQYF,TGTGCCAGCAGTGAAGCGCTAGGGGGAGAGACCCAGTACTTC
TRBD1,TRBV7-9,TRBJ2-4,NA,CASSIWDRADKNIQYF,TGTGCCAGCAGCATTTGGGACAGGGCGGACAAAAACATTCAGTACTTC
TRBD1,TRBV20-1,TRBJ1-5,NA,CSARGDRGRNQPQHF,TGCAGTGCTAGAGGGGACAGGGGGAGGAATCAGCCCCAGCATTTT
TRBD1,TRBV5-1,TRBJ1-5,NA,CASSTGGTGGEPQHF,TGCGCCAGCAGCACCGGGGGGACAGGGGGCGAGCCCCAGCATTTT
TRBD1,TRBV18,TRBJ2-7,once,CASSPLQGEIYEQYF,TGTGCCAGCTCACCCTTACAGGGGGAGATCTACGAGCAGTACTTC
TRBD2,TRBV10-2,TRBJ2-2,NA,CASRSGLAGTGELFF,TGCGCCAGCAGATCTGGACTAGCGGGTACCGGGGAGCTGTTTTTT
TRBD1,TRBV7-8,TRBJ1-4,many,CASSTRGRGNEKLFF,TGTGCCAGCAGCACCAGGGGGAGGGGAAATGAAAAACTGTTTTTT
TRBD1,TRBV7-2,TRBJ2-7,many,CASSPGTVRYEQYF,TGTGCCAGCAGCCCCGGGACAGTACGCTACGAGCAGTACTTC
NA,TRBV10-3,TRBJ1-1,NA,CAISEQVMNTEAFF,TGTGCCATCAGTGAGCAAGTGATGAACACTGAAGCTTTCTTT
TRBD2,TRBV10-1,TRBJ2-2,many,CASSDWTSGDTGELFF,TGCGCCAGCAGTGACTGGACTAGCGGAGACACCGGGGAGCTGTTTTTT
NA,TRBV7-3,TRBJ2-5,NA,CASSQNREETQYF,TGTGCCAGCAGCCAAAACCGGGAAGAGACCCAGTACTTC
NA,TRBV7-2,TRBJ1-1,many,CASSTPAGGVEITEAFF,TGTGCCAGCAGCACGCCCGCGGGGGGCGTAGAGATCACTGAAGCTTTCTTT
NA,TRBV7-3,TRBJ2-2,many,CASSLGLGTGELFF,TGTGCCAGCAGCTTAGGTCTGGGAACCGGGGAGCTGTTTTTT
NA,TRBV6-1,TRBJ1-3,NA,CASSLRTGSPSGNTIYF,TGTGCCAGCAGTCTCCGCACGGGCAGCCCCTCTGGAAACACCATATATTTT
NA,TRBV19,TRBJ1-1,once,CASKGLNAGAVNTEAFF,TGTGCCAGTAAAGGGTTGAATGCGGGGGCGGTGAACACTGAAGCTTTCTTT
NA,TRBV5-1,TRBJ1-6,NA,CASSPGGTISPLHF,TGCGCCAGCAGCCCGGGTGGTACAATTTCACCCCTCCACTTT
TRBD1,TRBV5-5,TRBJ1-5,many,CASSPRTGTLGPQHF,TGTGCCAGCAGCCCCCGGACAGGGACTCTTGGGCCCCAGCATTTT
TRBD2,TRBV7-2,TRBJ2-7,NA,CASSLVDSGRAFYEQYF,TGTGCCAGCAGCTTAGTCGATAGCGGGAGGGCCTTTTACGAGCAGTACTTC
NA,TRBV6-5,TRBJ1-1,NA,CASSEGRFEAFF,TGTGCCAGCAGTGAAGGCAGGTTTGAAGCTTTCTTT
TRBD1,TRBV4-1,TRBJ2-7,NA,CASSQGQGRTYEQYF,TGCGCCAGCAGTCAGGGACAGGGTCGTACCTACGAGCAGTACTTC
TRBD1,TRBV29-1,TRBJ2-7,NA,CSLTDRGGEQYF,TGCAGCTTAACGGACAGGGGAGGCGAGCAGTACTTC
NA,TRBV12-3/TRBV12-4,TRBJ2-7,NA,CASSHRLGQYF,TGTGCCAGCAGCCATCGTTTGGGGCAGTACTTC
TRBD2,TRBV29-1,TRBJ2-1,NA,CSVGWRELLAGGGYEQFF,TGCAGCGTGGGGTGGCGGGAGCTTTTAGCGGGAGGGGGTTATGAGCAGTTCTTC
NA,TRBV20-1,TRBJ1-5,once,CSAWDPDSNQPQHF,TGCAGTGCTTGGGACCCGGACAGCAATCAGCCCCAGCATTTT
NA,TRBV10-3,TRBJ1-2,NA,CAISESVDGYTF,TGTGCCATCAGTGAGTCGGTGGATGGCTACACCTTC
NA,TRBV20-1,TRBJ2-5,NA,CSANRVEAETQYF,TGCAGTGCTAACCGGGTCGAGGCGGAGACCCAGTACTTC
NA,TRBV2,TRBJ1-1,once,CAATGAPNTEAFF,TGTGCCGCGACCGGGGCCCCGAACACTGAAGCTTTCTTT
TRBD1,TRBV29-1,TRBJ1-2,many,CSGNQGAGYGYTF,TGCAGCGGCAACCAGGGGGCTGGCTATGGCTACACCTTC
TRBD1,TRBV13,TRBJ2-2,many,CASSLQGARSGELFF,TGTGCCAGCAGCCTACAGGGGGCGCGATCCGGGGAGCTGTTTTTT
NA,TRBV7-2,TRBJ2-2,many,CASSLSGNTGELFF,TGTGCCAGCAGCTTATCTGGGAACACCGGGGAGCTGTTTTTT
NA,TRBV28,TRBJ2-2,few,CASSEAIRAELFF,TGTGCCAGCAGTGAAGCAATTCGGGCGGAGCTGTTTTTT
TRBD1,TRBV20-1,TRBJ2-2,NA,CSAMTGGGTGELFF,TGCAGTGCTATGACAGGGGGCGGGACCGGGGAGCTGTTTTTT